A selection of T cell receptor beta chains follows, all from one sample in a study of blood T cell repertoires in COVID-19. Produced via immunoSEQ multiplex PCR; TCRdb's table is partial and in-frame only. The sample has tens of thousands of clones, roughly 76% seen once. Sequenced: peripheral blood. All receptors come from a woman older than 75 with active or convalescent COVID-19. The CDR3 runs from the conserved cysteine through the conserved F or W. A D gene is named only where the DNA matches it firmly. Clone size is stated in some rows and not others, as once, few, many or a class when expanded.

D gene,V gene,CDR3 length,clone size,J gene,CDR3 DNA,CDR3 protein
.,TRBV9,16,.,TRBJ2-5,TGTGCCAGCAGCGCCACCCGGACTGCGTACCAAGAGACCCAGTACTTC,CASSATRTAYQETQYF
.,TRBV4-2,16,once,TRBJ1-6,TGTGCCAGCAGCCAGGGGGGAGGGGAGCATAATTCACCCCTCCACTTT,CASSQGGGEHNSPLHF
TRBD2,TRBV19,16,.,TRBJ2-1,TGTGCCAGTAGTATGTACGGCGGGGGCTCCTACAATGAGCAGTTCTTC,CASSMYGGGSYNEQFF
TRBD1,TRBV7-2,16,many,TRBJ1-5,TGTGCCAGCAGCTCATCCGGGACAGGGGGCCATCAGCCCCAGCATTTT,CASSSSGTGGHQPQHF
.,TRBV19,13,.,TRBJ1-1,TGTGCCAGTCTCGCAGTGATGAACACTGAAGCTTTCTTT,CASLAVMNTEAFF
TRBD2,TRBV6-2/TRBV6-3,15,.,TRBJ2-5,TGTGCCAGCAGTTACGGCGGGAGGGCCGCAGAGACCCAGTACTTC,CASSYGGRAAETQYF
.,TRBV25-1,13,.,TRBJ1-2,TGTGCCAGCACCCTGGGAGTGGGTGGTGGCTACACCTTC,CASTLGVGGGYTF
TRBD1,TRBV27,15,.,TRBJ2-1,TGTGCCAGCAGCCTCTTAGGACAGGGGGTAAATGAGCAGTTCTTC,CASSLLGQGVNEQFF
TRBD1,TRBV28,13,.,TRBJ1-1,TGTGCCAGCACCCGACAGGGGGCGACTGAAGCTTTCTTT,CASTRQGATEAFF
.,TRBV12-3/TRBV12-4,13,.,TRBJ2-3,TGTGCCACTTCCCGGGGAGGCACAGATACGCAGTATTTT,CATSRGGTDTQYF
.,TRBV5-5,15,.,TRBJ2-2,TGTGCCAGCAGCTTTGTAGCGGTCGACACCGGGGAGCTGTTTTTT,CASSFVAVDTGELFF
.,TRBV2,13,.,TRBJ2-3,TGTGCCAGCACTAGCCTAAAAACAGATACGCAGTATTTT,CASTSLKTDTQYF
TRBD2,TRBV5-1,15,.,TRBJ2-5,TGCGCCAGCAGCTTGGGACTAGCGGGCCAAGAGACCCAGTACTTC,CASSLGLAGQETQYF
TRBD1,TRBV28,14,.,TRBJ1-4,TGTGCCAGCAGCGGGGGACAGGGCCGCGAAAAACTGTTTTTT,CASSGGQGREKLFF
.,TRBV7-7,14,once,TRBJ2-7,TGTGCTAGCAGCTTAGGGGCGTCCGGATACGAGCAGTACTTC,CASSLGASGYEQYF
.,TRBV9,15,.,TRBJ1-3,TGTGCCAGCAGCCCCCAGACAGTCTCTGGAAACACCATATATTTT,CASSPQTVSGNTIYF
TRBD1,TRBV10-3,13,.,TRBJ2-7,TGTGCCATCAGTGGGACAGGAATACACGAGCAGTACTTC,CAISGTGIHEQYF
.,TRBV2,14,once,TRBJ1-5,TGTGCCAGCAGGAGTCGCGTCGATAATCAGCCCCAGCATTTT,CASRSRVDNQPQHF
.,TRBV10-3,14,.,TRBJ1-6,TGTGCCATCAGTGACAGGCCTGGGGGGTCACCCCTCCACTTT,CAISDRPGGSPLHF
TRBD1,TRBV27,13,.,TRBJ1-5,TGTGCCAGCTGGCAGGGGGCCAGTCAGCCCCAGCATTTT,CASWQGASQPQHF
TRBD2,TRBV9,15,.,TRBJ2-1,TGTGCCAGCAGCGTAGTTAGCGGGGGAGCAGGTGAGCAGTTCTTC,CASSVVSGGAGEQFF
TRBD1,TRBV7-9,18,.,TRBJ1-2,TGTGCCAGCAGCTTTCAGTTCGGGACAGGGGCACCTAACTATGGCTACACCTTC,CASSFQFGTGAPNYGYTF
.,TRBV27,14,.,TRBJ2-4,TGTGCCAGCAGTAACTTGGACAGAAAAAACATTCAGTACTTC,CASSNLDRKNIQYF
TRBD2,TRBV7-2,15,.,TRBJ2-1,TGTGCCAGCAGCGGGACTAGCGGGGGGGCCGATGAGCAGTTCTTC,CASSGTSGGADEQFF
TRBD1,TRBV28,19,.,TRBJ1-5,TGTGCCAGCAGTCCGCCCCTCTCGGACAGGGTAAGGAGCAATCAGCCCCAGCATTTT,CASSPPLSDRVRSNQPQHF
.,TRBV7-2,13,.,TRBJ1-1,TGTGCCAGCCGTCCCCTTATGAACACTGAAGCTTTCTTT,CASRPLMNTEAFF
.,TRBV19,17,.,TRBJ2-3,TGTGCCAGTAGTATAGATCGAATCGACAGCCTCACAGATACGCAGTATTTT,CASSIDRIDSLTDTQYF
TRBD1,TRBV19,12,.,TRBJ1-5,TGTGCCAGTACAACAGGGGCACAGCCCCAGCATTTT,CASTTGAQPQHF
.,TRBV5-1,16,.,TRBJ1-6,TGCGCCAGCAGCTTGGCCACCCAACCTAATAATTCACCCCTCCACTTT,CASSLATQPNNSPLHF
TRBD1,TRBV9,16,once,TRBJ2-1,TGTGCCAGCAGCGCAACCGGGACAGGGGTTTACGATGAGCAGTTCTTC,CASSATGTGVYDEQFF
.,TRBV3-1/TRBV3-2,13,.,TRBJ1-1,TGTGCCAGCAGCCAGAGGACTGAATTAGAAGCTTTCTTT,CASSQRTELEAFF
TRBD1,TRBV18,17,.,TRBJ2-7,TGTGCCAGCTCACCCTTAGCCCGGGACAGGGGTATCCACGAGCAGTACTTC,CASSPLARDRGIHEQYF
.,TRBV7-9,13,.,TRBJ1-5,TGTGCCAGCAGCTTGGACAGCTATCAGCCCCAGCATTTT,CASSLDSYQPQHF
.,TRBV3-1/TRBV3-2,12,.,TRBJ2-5,TGTGCCAGCAGCCAAATGAGGGAGACCCAGTACTTC,CASSQMRETQYF
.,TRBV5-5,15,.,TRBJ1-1,TGTGCCAGCAGCCGTGGACAGCCACAGAACACTGAAGCTTTCTTT,CASSRGQPQNTEAFF
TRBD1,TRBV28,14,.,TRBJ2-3,TGTGCCAGCAGTCAGACAGGGGGCACAGATACGCAGTATTTT,CASSQTGGTDTQYF
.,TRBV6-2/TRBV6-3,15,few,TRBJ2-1,TGTGCCAGCAGTTACGGTTCGGTAGGGAGAAATGAGCAGTTCTTC,CASSYGSVGRNEQFF
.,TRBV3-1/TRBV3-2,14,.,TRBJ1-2,TGTGCCAGCAGCCAAGGCGGGATCAACTATGGCTACACCTTC,CASSQGGINYGYTF
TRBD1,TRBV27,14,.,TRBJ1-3,TGTGCCAGCAGCCCAGGGGGCGTGCCTACCACCATATATTTT,CASSPGGVPTTIYF
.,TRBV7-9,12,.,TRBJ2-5,TGTGCCAGCAGCCAGGGGCAGCCGACCCAGTACTTC,CASSQGQPTQYF
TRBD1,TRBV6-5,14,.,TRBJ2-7,TGTGCCAGCAGGAGCGCGGACAGGCCGGGTGAGCAGTACTTC,CASRSADRPGEQYF
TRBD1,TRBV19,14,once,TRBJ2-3,TGTGCCAGTGAGGACAGGGCGGGTCCAGATACGCAGTATTTT,CASEDRAGPDTQYF
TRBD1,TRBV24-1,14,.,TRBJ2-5,TGTGCCACCAGTGACCAAGACAGGGGAGAGACCCAGTACTTC,CATSDQDRGETQYF
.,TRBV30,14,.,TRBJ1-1,TGTGCCTGGAGTGTACCGAGCGGGTGGACTGAAGCTTTCTTT,CAWSVPSGWTEAFF
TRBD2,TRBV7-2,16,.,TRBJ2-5,TGTGCCAGCAGCCCACGGACTAGCGGGCCCCAAGAGACCCAGTACTTC,CASSPRTSGPQETQYF
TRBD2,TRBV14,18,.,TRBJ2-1,TGTGCCAGCAGTCCGGGACAGCGTATGCTACTAGCGGGAGAGGGGCAGTTCTTC,CASSPGQRMLLAGEGQFF
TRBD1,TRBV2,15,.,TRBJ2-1,TGTGCCAGCAAGCCGGACAGGGAAATCTACAATGAGCAGTTCTTC,CASKPDREIYNEQFF
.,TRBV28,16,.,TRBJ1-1,TGTGCCAGCAGTTTGAATCCCGGGACTGGAGACACTGAAGCTTTCTTT,CASSLNPGTGDTEAFF
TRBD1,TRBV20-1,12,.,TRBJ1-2,TGCAGTGCTAATGACAGGGACTATGGCTACACCTTC,CSANDRDYGYTF
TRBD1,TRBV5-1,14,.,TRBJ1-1,TGCGCCAGCAGCTTGAACAGGGGCCCCCGGGGAGCTTTCTTT,CASSLNRGPRGAFF
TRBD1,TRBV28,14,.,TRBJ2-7,TGTGCCAGCAGTTTGACAGGGGGCAACTACGAGCAGTACTTC,CASSLTGGNYEQYF
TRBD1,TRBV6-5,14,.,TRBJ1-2,TGTGCCAGCAGGCGGGTAGGACAGGACTATGGCTACACCTTC,CASRRVGQDYGYTF
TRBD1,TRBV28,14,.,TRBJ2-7,TGTGCCAGCAGAGCCGGGACAGGTTACTACGAGCAGTACTTC,CASRAGTGYYEQYF
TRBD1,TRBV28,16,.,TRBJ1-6,TGTGCCAGCAGTAAGGGGGGACAGGGCCCTAATTCACCCCTCCACTTT,CASSKGGQGPNSPLHF
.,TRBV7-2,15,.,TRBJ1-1,TGTGCCAGCAGCCGTCGCCTTGGAGCTAACACTGAAGCTTTCTTT,CASSRRLGANTEAFF
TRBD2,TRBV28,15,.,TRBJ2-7,TGTGCCAGCAGTTCATACCGGGACTACTCCTACGAGCAGTACTTC,CASSSYRDYSYEQYF
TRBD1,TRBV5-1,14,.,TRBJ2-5,TGCGCCAGCAGCTTGGAAACAGGGGAGGAGACCCAGTACTTC,CASSLETGEETQYF
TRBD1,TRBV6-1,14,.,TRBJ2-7,TGTGCCAGCAGTGAAGGAGGGGGCTTATACGAGCAGTACTTC,CASSEGGGLYEQYF
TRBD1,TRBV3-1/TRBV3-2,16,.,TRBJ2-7,TGTGCCAGCAGCCCTAACCTAGGACAGGGCTCCTACGAGCAGTACTTC,CASSPNLGQGSYEQYF